The source of this T cell receptor (beta chain) is a study of CD8 T cells in Susac syndrome (dated by TCRdb to between 2018 and 2021). Background on the whole study: Whether CD8+ T cell activation and differentiation in Susac syndrome was antigen driven was tested using repertoire sequencing. What the study reported, not specific to this receptor: The number of individuals in the TCR sequencing and HLA analysis was recognized as being relatively small.

Peripheral blood CD8+ and CD4+ T cells from healthy donors, Susac syndrome patients and multiple sclerosis patients were profiled by high-throughput TCR beta sequencing. Healthy donors were included as age- and sex-matched controls. Bulk CD8+ and CD4+ T cells were purified by magnetic negative isolation, while CD8+ TEMRA cells were enriched using FACS. Blood was drawn into EDTA tubes, processed within 24 hours, and PBMCs were isolated by density gradient centrifugation. PBMCs intended for TCR sequencing were frozen in liquid nitrogen and were later thawed in a 37 degrees C water bath. Purity of sorted or isolated CD4+, CD8+ and CD8+ TEMRA cells was at least 90%. RNA was extracted using the RNeasy kit, and roughly 0.5 to 1 microgram was reverse transcribed with random hexamers. The immunoSEQ multiplex PCR assay, covering 54 Vbeta and 13 Jbeta segments, was used to amplify TCR beta CDR3 regions. PCR amplification bias was corrected using a synthetic template baseline for primer optimization and computational correction. The paper's processing steps were these. Reads were annotated to V, D and J genes according to IMGT and were analyzed with immunoSEQ Analyzer, with only productive sequences retained. Clonality was calculated as one minus the Shannon entropy normalized by log2 of the number of productive unique sequences. For each patient and control, public and private clones were evaluated among the 100 most prevalent clones. Susac-specific clones were defined as absent from healthy and MS cohorts, 850 to 1,300 published viral clones and other ImmuneACCESS disease sequences. In-frame beta chains were kept once TCRdb had trimmed the public reads at Q25 with fastp and called clones with MiXCR. Under each unique CDR3 protein, matching rows form one entry showing the most common genes and DNA. TCRdb's processing, not the authors', yielded these V and J calls. The sample table lists approximately 160,000 distinct CDR3 sequences, about 90% of them with a count of one. The biggest ten clones account for 0.065% to 0.1% of the sample.

This clonotype was found a few times. The antigen it recognizes is unknown. No much larger clone exists at a distance of one base, and base qualities are not known. Trimming takes 4 bases from V and 6 bases from J, and the germline ends sit 16 bases apart. Looking up the germline V gene (reference sequence) yields CDR1 LNHDA and CDR2 SQIVND. Spanning cysteine to phenylalanine, the CDR3 consists of 14 amino acids. CDR3 DNA only is kept here, 42 bases in frame from base 1. This TCR came from a human donor in good health. The sample consisted of CD4+ T cells from PBMCs. The sequence links TRBV19 to TRBJ2-7; a confident D gene designation cannot be given. For the CDR3, the sequence is CASSTTRAGSEQYF. The DNA sequence reads TGTGCCAGTAGTACCACCCGCGCAGGCTCCGAGCAGTACTTC.